These 13 T cell receptor beta chains share one sample of origin, sequenced in a study of T cells in Graves' hyperthyroidism and ophthalmopathy. TCR beta CDR3 regions were amplified from RNA transcripts. The TCR CDR3 was amplified in a first-round RT-PCR using the HTBI primer set. TCRdb re-called the multiplex PCR reads through MiXCR, storing one row per CDR3 protein. This table holds a few hundred thousand distinct CDR3 sequences, roughly 46% found once. Sequenced input: peripheral blood or thyroid tissue (not recorded which). All receptors come from a woman younger than 30 with Graves' hyperthyroidism.

The chain carries TRBV14 and TRBJ2-7, with 9 positions matching TRBD2. This CDR3 contains 15 residues. The J segment lost 2 bases and the V segment lost 1 base, leaving 3 bases of the junction unmatched. Germline CDR1 reads SGHDN; CDR2 reads FVKESK. The CDR3 DNA follows: TGTGCCAGCAGCCAAGTGACTAGCGGAGCCTACGAGCAGTACTTC. As protein: CASSQVTSGAYEQYF.

The V call is TRBV14, the J call TRBJ1-1; D not resolved. The CDR3 covers 14 residues. Germline assignment: CDR1 SGHDN and CDR2 FVKESK. Trimming took off 4 bases at V and 3 bases at J, with 12 bases between the two ends. CDR3 region: CASSPGPEDTEAFF. CDR3 nucleotides: TGTGCCAGCAGCCCGGGCCCGGAGGACACTGAAGCTTTCTTT. Combining the CDR3 with reference TRBV14 and TRBJ1-1 gives the whole variable domain EAGVTQFPSHSVIEKGQTVTLRCDPISGHDNLYWYRRVMGKEIKFLLHFVKESKQDESGMPNNRFLAERTGGTYSTLKVQPAELEDSGVYFCASSPGPEDTEAFFGQGTRLTVV.

This clonotype appeared a few times. The chain employs TRBV5-1 and TRBJ1-1; the D gene is possibly TRBD1 (6 bases). CDR1 is SGHRS, CDR2 YFSETQ, per germline. The germline V and J ends were trimmed by 0 bases and 7 bases, with 22 bases remaining between them. This CDR3 is 17 amino acids long. Written as DNA, the CDR3 is TGCGCCAGCAGCTTGGGGGCAGGGGTCCCCCGAGGTGGTGAAGCTTTCTTT. Its protein is CASSLGAGVPRGGEAFF.

This clonotype was seen a handful of times. The chain recombines TRBV25-1 with TRBJ1-1, with 7 bases lining up with TRBD1. J gave up 3 bases and V 11 bases, and 3 bases lay outside the gene matches. From germline, CDR1 is MGHDK and CDR2 SYGVNS. CDR3 length: 11 residues. The CDR3 DNA is TGTGCCGACAGGGTTTACACTGAAGCTTTCTTT. Translating gives CADRVYTEAFF.

This clonotype was picked up many times. V and J are TRBV10-3 and TRBJ1-1, with D possibly matching TRBD1 (5 bases). CDR3 size: 12 residues. The ends were cut back, 6 bases at V and 3 bases at J, with 8 bases in the middle. Germline V gives CDR1 ENHRY, CDR2 SYGVKD. Written as DNA, the CDR3 is TGTGCCATCAGCCCAGGGTACACTGAAGCTTTCTTT. Translation gives CAISPGYTEAFF.

This clonotype was counted ten times or more. The rearrangement links TRBV20-1 to TRBJ1-1; D gene ambiguous. The CDR3 is made up of 12 amino acids. Trimming removed 4 bases from V and 1 base from J, with 7 bases in between. Germline V gene sequence: CDR1 DFQATT, CDR2 SNEGSKA (reference sequence). CDR3 DNA sequence: TGCAGTGCTAAAACCACGAACACTGAAGCTTTCTTT. It specifies CSAKTTNTEAFF.

This clonotype was seen more than once but under ten times. V usage is TRBV29-1 and J usage is TRBJ1-1; D remains unclear. This CDR3 is built from 12 residues. Germline CDR1 SQVTM, CDR2 ANQGSEA. V shed 2 bases and J shed 3 bases, with 7 bases lying between them. The CDR3 region is CSVESEDTEAFF. The CDR3 nucleotides are TGCAGCGTTGAATCGGAAGACACTGAAGCTTTCTTT.

This clonotype was observed a handful of times. The chain couples TRBV7-2 to TRBJ1-3; D perhaps matches TRBD1 (5 bases). In germline, CDR1 is SGHTA, CDR2 FQGNSA. V dropped 5 bases and J dropped 7 bases, with 9 bases sitting between them. This CDR3 comprises 12 residues. This CDR3 reads CASSPRANTIYF. The DNA of the CDR3 is TGTGCCAGCAGCCCCAGGGCCAACACCATATATTTT.

The chain has TRBV19 and TRBJ1-2, with a weak D call TRBD1 (6 bases). The V end was cut by 9 bases, the J end by 2 bases, with 16 bases between. Germline CDR1 reads LNHDA; CDR2 reads SQIVND (reference sequence). CDR3 length equals 14 residues. The CDR3 nucleotides are TGTGCCAGCCGACCTTCACAGGGAAACTATGGCTACACCTTC. As protein: CASRPSQGNYGYTF.

This clonotype has a count of ten or more. V usage is TRBV20-1 and J usage is TRBJ1-2; TRBD1 matches at 7 bases. Germline V gene data show CDR1 as DFQATT and CDR2 as SNEGSKA (reference sequence). V was pared by 5 bases and J by 5 bases, with 11 bases of the junction left unmatched. CDR3 size: 14 residues. CDR3 in amino acids: CSAFKPGQVYGYTF. As DNA, the CDR3 is TGCAGTGCTTTTAAACCCGGACAGGTGTATGGCTACACCTTC.

This chain uses TRBV7-9 with TRBJ1-1; D is undetermined. Germline V gene data show CDR1 as SEHNR and CDR2 as FQNEAQ (reference sequence). Trimming took 5 bases from V and 3 from J, leaving 10 bases between them. The length of the CDR3 is 13 residues. For the CDR3, the DNA is TGTGCCAGCAGCCCCACCCCCCACACTGAAGCTTTCTTT. It translates to CASSPTPHTEAFF.

The chain links TRBV25-1 to TRBJ1-2; possible D gene TRBD1, 6 bases. This CDR3 region has 14 residues. The germline V gene encodes CDR1 MGHDK and CDR2 SYGVNS. The V end was cut by 2 bases, the J end by 7 bases, with 14 bases between. The CDR3: CASSEDGGAVGYTF. The CDR3 nucleotides read TGTGCCAGCAGTGAAGACGGGGGCGCGGTTGGCTACACCTTC.

To note about this clonotype: A read error is possible here, since a much larger clone lies one base away. The rearrangement uses TRBV2 and TRBJ2-5; D ambiguous. The V end was cut by 2 bases, the J end by 5 bases, with 12 bases between. Germline CDR1 is SNHLY and CDR2 is FYNNEI. There are 14 residues in the CDR3. CDR3 coding DNA: TGTGCCAGCAGTGAATATGGATCGGTGGAGACCCAGTACTTC. This encodes CASSEYGSVETQYF.